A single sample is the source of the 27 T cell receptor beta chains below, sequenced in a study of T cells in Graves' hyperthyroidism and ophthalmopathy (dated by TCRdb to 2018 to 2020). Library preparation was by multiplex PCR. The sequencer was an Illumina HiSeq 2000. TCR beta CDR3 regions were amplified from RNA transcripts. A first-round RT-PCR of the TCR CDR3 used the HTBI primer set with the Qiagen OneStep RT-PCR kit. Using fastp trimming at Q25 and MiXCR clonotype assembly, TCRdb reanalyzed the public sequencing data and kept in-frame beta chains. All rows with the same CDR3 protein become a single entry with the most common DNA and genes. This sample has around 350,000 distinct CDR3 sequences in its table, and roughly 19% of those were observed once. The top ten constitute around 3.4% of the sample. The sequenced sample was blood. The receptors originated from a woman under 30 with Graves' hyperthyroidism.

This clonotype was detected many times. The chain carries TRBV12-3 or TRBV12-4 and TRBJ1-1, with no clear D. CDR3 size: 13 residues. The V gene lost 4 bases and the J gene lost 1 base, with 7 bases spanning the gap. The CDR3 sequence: CASSWSTNTEAFF. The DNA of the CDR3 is TGTGCCAGCAGTTGGTCGACGAACACTGAAGCTTTCTTT.

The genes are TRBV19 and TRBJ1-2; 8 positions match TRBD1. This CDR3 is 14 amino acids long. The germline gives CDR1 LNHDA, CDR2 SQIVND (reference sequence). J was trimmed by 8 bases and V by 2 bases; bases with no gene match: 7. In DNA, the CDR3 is TGTGCCAGTAGTATATCAGGGGGCCCGGAAGGCTACACCTTC. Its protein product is CASSISGGPEGYTF.

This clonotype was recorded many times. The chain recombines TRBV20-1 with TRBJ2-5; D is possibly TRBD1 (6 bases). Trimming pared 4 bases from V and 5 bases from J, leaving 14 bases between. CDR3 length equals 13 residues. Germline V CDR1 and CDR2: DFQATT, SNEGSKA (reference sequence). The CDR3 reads CSAKKTGAETQYF. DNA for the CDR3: TGCAGTGCTAAAAAGACAGGAGCGGAGACCCAGTACTTC.

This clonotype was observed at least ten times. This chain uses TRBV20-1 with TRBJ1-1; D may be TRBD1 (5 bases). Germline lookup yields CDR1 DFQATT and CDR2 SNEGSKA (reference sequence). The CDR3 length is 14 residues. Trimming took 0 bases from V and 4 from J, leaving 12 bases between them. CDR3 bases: TGCAGTGCTAGAGAGGGCAGGGTGAGCACTGAAGCTTTCTTT. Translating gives CSAREGRVSTEAFF.

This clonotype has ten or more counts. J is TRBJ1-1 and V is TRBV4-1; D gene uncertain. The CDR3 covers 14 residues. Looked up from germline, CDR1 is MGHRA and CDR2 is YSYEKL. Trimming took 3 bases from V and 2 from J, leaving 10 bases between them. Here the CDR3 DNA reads TGCGCCAGCAGCCACAGCAGTTTAAACACTGAAGCTTTCTTT. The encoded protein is CASSHSSLNTEAFF.

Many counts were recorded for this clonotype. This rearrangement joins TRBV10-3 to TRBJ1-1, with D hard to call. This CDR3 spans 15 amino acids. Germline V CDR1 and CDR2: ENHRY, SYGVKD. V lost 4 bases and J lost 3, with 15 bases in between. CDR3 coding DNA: TGTGCCATCAGTGTAGGAGGGATCATCGACACTGAAGCTTTCTTT. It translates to CAISVGGIIDTEAFF.

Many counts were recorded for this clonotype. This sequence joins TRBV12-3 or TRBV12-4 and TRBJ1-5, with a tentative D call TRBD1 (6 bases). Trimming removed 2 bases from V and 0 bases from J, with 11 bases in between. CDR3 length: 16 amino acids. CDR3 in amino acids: CASSLTRTDSNQPQHF. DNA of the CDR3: TGTGCCAGCAGTTTAACCCGGACAGATAGCAATCAGCCCCAGCATTTT.

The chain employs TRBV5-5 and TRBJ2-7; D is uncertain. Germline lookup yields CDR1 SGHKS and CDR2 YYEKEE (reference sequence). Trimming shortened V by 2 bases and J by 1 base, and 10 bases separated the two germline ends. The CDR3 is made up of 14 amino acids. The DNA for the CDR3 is TGTGCCAGCAGCTTTGGGATCACTTCCTACGAGCAGTACTTC. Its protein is CASSFGITSYEQYF.

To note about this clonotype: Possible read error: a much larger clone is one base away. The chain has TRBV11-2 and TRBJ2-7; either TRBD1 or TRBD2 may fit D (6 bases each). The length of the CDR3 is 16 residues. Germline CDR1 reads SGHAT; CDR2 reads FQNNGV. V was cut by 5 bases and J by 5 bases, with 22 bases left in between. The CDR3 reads CASSKEGGRLGHEQYF. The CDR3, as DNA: TGTGCCAGCAGCAAGGAGGGGGGTCGGCTGGGGCACGAGCAGTACTTC. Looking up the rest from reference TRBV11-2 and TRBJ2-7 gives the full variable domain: EAGVAQSPRYKIIEKRQSVAFWCNPISGHATLYWYQQILGQGPKLLIQFQNNGVVDDSQLPKDRFSAERLKGVDSTLKIQPAKLEDSAVYLCASSKEGGRLGHEQYFGPGTRLTVT.

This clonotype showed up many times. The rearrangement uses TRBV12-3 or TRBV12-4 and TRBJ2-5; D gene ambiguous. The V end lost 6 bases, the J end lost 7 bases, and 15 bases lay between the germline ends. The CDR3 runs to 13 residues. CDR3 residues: CASSIGSGVTQYF. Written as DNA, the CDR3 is TGTGCCAGCAGCATAGGATCAGGCGTGACCCAGTACTTC.

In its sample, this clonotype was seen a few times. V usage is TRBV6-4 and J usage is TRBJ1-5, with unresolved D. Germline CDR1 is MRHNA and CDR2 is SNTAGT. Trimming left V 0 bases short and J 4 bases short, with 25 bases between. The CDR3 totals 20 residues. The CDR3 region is CASSDSRGSFTLASNQPQHF. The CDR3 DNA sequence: TGTGCCAGCAGTGACTCCCGGGGATCTTTTACATTAGCGAGTAATCAGCCCCAGCATTTT.

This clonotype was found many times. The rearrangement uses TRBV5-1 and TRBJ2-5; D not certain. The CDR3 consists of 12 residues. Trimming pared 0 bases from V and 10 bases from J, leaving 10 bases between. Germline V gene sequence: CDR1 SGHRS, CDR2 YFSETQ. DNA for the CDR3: TGCGCCAGCAGCTTGGGGAAAGGTTTCCAGTACTTC. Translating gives CASSLGKGFQYF.

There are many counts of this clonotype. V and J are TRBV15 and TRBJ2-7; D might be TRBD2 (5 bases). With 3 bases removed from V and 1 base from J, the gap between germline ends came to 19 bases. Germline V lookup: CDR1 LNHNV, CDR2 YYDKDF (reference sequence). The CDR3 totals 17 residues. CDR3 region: CATSSSWGPTGSYEQYF. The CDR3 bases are TGTGCCACCAGCAGTTCTTGGGGTCCCACGGGATCCTACGAGCAGTACTTC. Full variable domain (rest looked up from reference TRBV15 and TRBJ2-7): DAMVIQNPRYQVTQFGKPVTLSCSQTLNHNVMYWYQQKSSQAPKLLFHYYDKDFNNEADTPDNFQSRRPNTSFCFLDIRSPGLGDTAMYLCATSSSWGPTGSYEQYFGPGTRLTVT.

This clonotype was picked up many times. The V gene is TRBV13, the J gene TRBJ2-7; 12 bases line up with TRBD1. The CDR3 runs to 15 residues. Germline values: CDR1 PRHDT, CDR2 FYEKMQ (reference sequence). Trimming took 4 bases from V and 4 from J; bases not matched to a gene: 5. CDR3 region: CASSSRDRGQYEQYF. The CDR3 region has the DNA TGTGCCAGCAGCTCCCGGGACAGGGGGCAATACGAGCAGTACTTC. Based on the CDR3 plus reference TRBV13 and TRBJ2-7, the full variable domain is AAGVIQSPRHLIKEKRETATLKCYPIPRHDTVYWYQQGPGQDPQFLISFYEKMQSDKGSIPDRFSAQQFSDYHSELNMSSLELGDSALYFCASSSRDRGQYEQYFGPGTRLTVT.

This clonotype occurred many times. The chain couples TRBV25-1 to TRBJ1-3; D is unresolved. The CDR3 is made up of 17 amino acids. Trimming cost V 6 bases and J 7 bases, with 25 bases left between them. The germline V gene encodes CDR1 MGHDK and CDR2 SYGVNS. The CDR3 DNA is TGTGCCAGCAGACACAAGATCCGGATCTTAGTATGGAACACCATATATTTT. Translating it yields CASRHKIRILVWNTIYF.

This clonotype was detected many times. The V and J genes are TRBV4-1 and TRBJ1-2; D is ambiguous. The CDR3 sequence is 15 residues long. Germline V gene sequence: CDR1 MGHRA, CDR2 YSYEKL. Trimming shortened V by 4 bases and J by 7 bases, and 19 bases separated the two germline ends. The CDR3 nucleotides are TGCGCCAGCAGCCGCGGAATCGGTGGTCGGGGTGGCTACACCTTC. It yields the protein CASSRGIGGRGGYTF.

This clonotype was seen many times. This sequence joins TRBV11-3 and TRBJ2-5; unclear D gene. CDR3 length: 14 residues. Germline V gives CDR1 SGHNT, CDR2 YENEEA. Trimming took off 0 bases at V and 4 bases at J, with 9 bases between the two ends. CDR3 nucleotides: TGTGCCAGCAGCTTAGATGCCGGCAGAGAGACCCAGTACTTC. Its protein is CASSLDAGRETQYF.

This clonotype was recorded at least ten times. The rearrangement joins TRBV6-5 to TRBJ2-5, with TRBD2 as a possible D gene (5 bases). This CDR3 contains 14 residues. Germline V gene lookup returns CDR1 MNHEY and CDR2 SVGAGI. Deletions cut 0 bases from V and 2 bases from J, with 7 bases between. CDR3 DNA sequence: TGTGCCAGCAGTTACTCCACGGGGCAAGAGACCCAGTACTTC. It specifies CASSYSTGQETQYF.

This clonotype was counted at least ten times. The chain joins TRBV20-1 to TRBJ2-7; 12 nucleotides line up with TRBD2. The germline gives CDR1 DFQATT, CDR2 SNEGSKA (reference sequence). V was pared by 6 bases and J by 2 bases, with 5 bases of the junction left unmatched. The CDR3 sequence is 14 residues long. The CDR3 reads CSARRTSGTYEQYF. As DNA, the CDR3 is TGCAGTGCCCGGCGGACTAGCGGGACCTACGAGCAGTACTTC.

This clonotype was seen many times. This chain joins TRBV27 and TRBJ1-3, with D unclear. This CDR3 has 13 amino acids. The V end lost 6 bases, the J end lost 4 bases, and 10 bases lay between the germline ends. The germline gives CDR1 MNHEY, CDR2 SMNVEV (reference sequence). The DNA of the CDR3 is TGTGCCAGCAGCGCAAACGGAGGAAACACCATATATTTT. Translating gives CASSANGGNTIYF.

CDR3 residues: CASSLVGQGPYYGYTF. The CDR3 DNA sequence: TGTGCCAGCAGCTTAGTGGGACAGGGCCCTTACTATGGCTACACCTTC. The chain couples TRBV11-2 to TRBJ1-2; the match to TRBD1 covers 9 bases. The CDR3 totals 16 residues. Germline CDR1 and CDR2: SGHAT and FQNNGV. Trimming took 1 base from V and 3 from J; bases not matched to a gene: 6.

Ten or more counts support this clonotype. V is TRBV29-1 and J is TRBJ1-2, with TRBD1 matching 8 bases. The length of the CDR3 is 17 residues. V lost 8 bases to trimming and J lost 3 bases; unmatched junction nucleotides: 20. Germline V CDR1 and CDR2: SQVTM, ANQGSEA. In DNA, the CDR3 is TGCAGCAGTTGGGGGGCCGGGCAGGGGGCGCTGGACTATGGCTACACCTTC. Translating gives CSSWGAGQGALDYGYTF.

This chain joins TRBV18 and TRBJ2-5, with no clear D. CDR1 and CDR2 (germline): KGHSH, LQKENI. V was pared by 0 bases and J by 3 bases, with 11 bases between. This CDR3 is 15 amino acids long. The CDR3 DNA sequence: TGTGCCAGCTCACCACCGGGCCTACACGAAGAGACCCAGTACTTC. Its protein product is CASSPPGLHEETQYF.

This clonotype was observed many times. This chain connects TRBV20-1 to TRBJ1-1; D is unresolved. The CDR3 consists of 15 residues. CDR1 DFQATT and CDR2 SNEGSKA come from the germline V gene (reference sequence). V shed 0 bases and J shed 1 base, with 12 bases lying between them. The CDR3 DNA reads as TGCAGTGCTAGAGATGGGCGGCGGGCGAACACTGAAGCTTTCTTT. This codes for CSARDGRRANTEAFF.

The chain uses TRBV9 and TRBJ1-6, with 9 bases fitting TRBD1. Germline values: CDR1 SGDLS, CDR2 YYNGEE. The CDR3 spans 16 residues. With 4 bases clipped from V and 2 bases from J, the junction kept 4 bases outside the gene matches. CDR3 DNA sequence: TGTGCCAGCAGCTCAAGACAGGGGGCCTATAATTCACCCCTCCACTTT. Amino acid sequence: CASSSRQGAYNSPLHF.

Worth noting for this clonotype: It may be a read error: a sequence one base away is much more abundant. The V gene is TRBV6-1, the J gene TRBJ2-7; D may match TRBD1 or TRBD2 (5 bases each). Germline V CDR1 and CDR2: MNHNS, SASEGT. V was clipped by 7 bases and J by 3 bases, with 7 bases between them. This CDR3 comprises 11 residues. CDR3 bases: TGTGCCAGCAAGAGGGGCTACGAGCAGTACTTC. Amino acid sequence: CASKRGYEQYF.

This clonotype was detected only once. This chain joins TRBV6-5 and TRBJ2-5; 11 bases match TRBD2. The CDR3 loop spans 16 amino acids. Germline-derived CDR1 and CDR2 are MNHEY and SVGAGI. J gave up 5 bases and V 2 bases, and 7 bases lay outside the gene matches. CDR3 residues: CASSYGSGGAFETQYF. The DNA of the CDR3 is TGTGCCAGCAGTTACGGTAGCGGGGGGGCCTTCGAGACCCAGTACTTC.